The present T cell receptor beta chain was sequenced within a study of CD8 T cells in Susac syndrome. The authors reverse transcribed roughly 0.5 to 1 ug RNA with random hexamers. Multiplex PCR with immunoSEQ amplified the TCR beta CDR3 across 54 Vbeta and 13 Jbeta. Using its own MiXCR run on the immunoSEQ multiplex PCR reads, TCRdb lists one record per CDR3 protein. The sample contains 95,000 to 150,000 distinct CDR3 sequences, 96% of which appear only once. Germline V gives CDR1 SQVTM, CDR2 ANQGSEA. The V and J ends lost 6 bases and 4 bases respectively, with 12 bases between them. The CDR3 has 12 amino acids.

V gene TRBV29-1 combines with J gene TRBJ1-1, with a tentative D call TRBD1 (5 bases). The sample taken for sequencing was CD4+ T cells from PBMCs. This clonotype was obtained from a human donor with Susac syndrome. The CDR3 nucleotides are TGCAGCGTCCCCGGGGGGAGCACTGAAGCTTTCTTT. Residues: CSVPGGSTEAFF.